A selection of T cell receptor beta chains follows, all from one sample in a study of cytomegalovirus exposure and HLA in healthy donors. Profiling relied on immunoSEQ multiplex PCR, and the TCRdb table lists in-frame clones only, not all of them. The sample has around 110,000 clones; around 75% are singletons. The sample taken for sequencing was PBMCs. The receptors stem from a woman aged 18-30 years in good health and CMV-seronegative. The CDR3 runs from the conserved cysteine through the conserved F or W.

TRBV19	CASSVSLLDGKLFF
TRBV27	CASSFGGYEQYF
TRBV6-1	CASINPGQRADEQFF
TRBV5-8	CASSSGGTEAFF
TRBV6-5	CASSYQAGLNTEAFF
TRBV7-7	CASSPQGGAQETQYF
TRBV27	CASSVTGGRNEQYF
TRBV7-2	CASSLAGSSYEQYF
TRBV28	CASSISQGVGEKLFF
TRBV28	CASSRGQGQVQPQHF
TRBV7-2	CASSPQGARTEAFF
TRBV6-5	CASSAGTGGRYTF
TRBV7-9	CASSTGTGLYEQYF
TRBV6-5	CASSQPRTDTQYF
TRBV2	CASSEATPTTQYF
TRBV6-1	CASSLTGRDGYTF
TRBV18	CASSLGQANYGYTF
TRBV7-9	CASSQGQGESEAFF
TRBV5-1	CASSLVGRGNSPLHF
TRBV2	CASRMDRAAMNTEAFF
TRBV4-1	CASSPTTGDYQPQHF
TRBV6-5	CASSPGTGGKNTIYF
TRBV9	CASSAGQDHSYEQYF
TRBV5-6	CASRITGMASPLHF
TRBV29-1	CSVGQGGNTGELFF
TRBV30	CAWSQGITQPQHF
TRBV30	CAWSVILLWETQGPQHF
TRBV11-3	CASSFRSGGQGETQYF
TRBV5-6	CASSFRDRVAYNEQFF
TRBV6-5	CASSTGPGNQPQHF
TRBV4-1	CASSPSIQGEWPQHF
TRBV4-1	CASSRGLPNTEAFF
TRBV7-9	CASSVAGTGGPEAFF
TRBV11-2	CASSLRQQGSTDTQYF
TRBV7-9	CASSPRGLADTQYF
TRBV11-2	CASSATGGSNQPQHF
TRBV27	CASSLAGATEAFF
TRBV5-1	CASRTPTSSADTQYF
TRBV28	CASSLYRGETQYF
TRBV5-6	CASSFGGQGTGELFF
TRBV7-9	CASSLDVGGTEAFF
TRBV6-1	CASSGPAPREEKLFF
TRBV9	CASSVGQYNEQFF
TRBV5-4	CASSPDRGNQPQHF
TRBV18	CASSPAGYNSPLHF
TRBV19	CASSIVERETQYF
TRBV29-1	CSVDGLASGVREFF
TRBV6-5	CASSYEGAAEAFF
TRBV21-1	CASSPKGGARNIQYF
TRBV6-1	CASSPYSVGEEKLFF
TRBV5-6	CASSLAGSGQPQHF
TRBV10-3	CAITTGANSPLHF
TRBV5-1	CASSPKRGAESDTQYF